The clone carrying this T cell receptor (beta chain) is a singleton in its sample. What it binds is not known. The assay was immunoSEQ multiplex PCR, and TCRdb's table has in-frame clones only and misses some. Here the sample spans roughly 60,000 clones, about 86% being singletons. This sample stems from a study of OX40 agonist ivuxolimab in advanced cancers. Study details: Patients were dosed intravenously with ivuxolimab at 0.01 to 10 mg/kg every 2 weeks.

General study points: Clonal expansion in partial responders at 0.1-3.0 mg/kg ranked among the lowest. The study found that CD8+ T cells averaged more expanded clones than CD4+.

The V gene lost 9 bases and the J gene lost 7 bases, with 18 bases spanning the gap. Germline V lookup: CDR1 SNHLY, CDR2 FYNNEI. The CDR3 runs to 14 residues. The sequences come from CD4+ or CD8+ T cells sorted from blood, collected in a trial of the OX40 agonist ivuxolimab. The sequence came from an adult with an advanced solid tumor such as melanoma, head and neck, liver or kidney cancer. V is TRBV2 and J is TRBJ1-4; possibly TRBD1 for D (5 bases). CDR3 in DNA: TGTGCCAGGTCCGGGACCGCCGGGGGTGAAAAACTGTTTTTT. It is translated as CARSGTAGGEKLFF.